The clone carrying this T cell receptor (beta chain) occurred a few times. In the authors' methods: By means of reference gene primer amplification, nucleated cell counts were estimated. Measured with immunoSEQ multiplex PCR; TCRdb has only the in-frame clones, and not every one. That table gives V, J and clone size, and the DNA gave D and trimming. The sample contains about 130,000 clones, about four fifths of which appear only once. The data stem from a study of blood T cell repertoires in COVID-19. As for the study in general: Donors in the United States, Italy and Spain gave samples during acute or convalescent COVID-19. PBMCs, B-cell-depleted T cells, or T cells were the source of the cDNA or gDNA that made up the material.

This TCR was recovered from a woman aged 80 or over with acute or convalescent COVID-19. Sample: peripheral blood.

The CDR3: CASSLDRAAFF. CDR3 nucleotides: TGTGCCAGCAGCTTGGACAGGGCGGCTTTCTTT. The V call is TRBV7-2, the J call TRBJ1-1, with 8 bases lining up with TRBD1. The CDR3 loop spans 11 amino acids. Germline V gives CDR1 SGHTA, CDR2 FQGNSA. V lost 3 bases to trimming and J lost 11 bases; unmatched junction nucleotides: 2.